The 30 T cell receptor beta chains reported below all come from one sample, sequenced in a study of blood T cell repertoires in COVID-19. Sequenced by immunoSEQ multiplex PCR; TCRdb stores in-frame clones only, minus some. The table has around 140,000 clones, around 86% seen once. Sequencing was done on a sample of peripheral blood. The receptors shown here come from a man between 50 and 59 years old who had recovered from COVID-19.

V usage is TRBV5-6 and J usage is TRBJ2-5; D possibly corresponds to TRBD2 (6 bases). The CDR3 totals 15 residues. Trimming took 2 bases from V and 2 from J, leaving 13 bases between them. Germline CDR1 SGHDT, CDR2 YYEEEE. The chain's CDR3 is CASSFFGGEQETQYF. As DNA, the CDR3 is TGTGCCAGCAGCTTTTTCGGAGGGGAACAAGAGACCCAGTACTTC.

This clone came up a few times. The genes are TRBV2 and TRBJ2-7, with a weak D call TRBD1 (5 bases). CDR1 is SNHLY, CDR2 FYNNEI, per germline. The CDR3 is 13 residues long. The ends were cut back, 10 bases at V and 0 bases at J, with 13 bases in the middle. For the CDR3, the DNA is TGTGCCATCACCGCGACAGACTCCTACGAGCAGTACTTC. Residues: CAITATDSYEQYF.

The chain couples TRBV7-2 to TRBJ2-2, with TRBD1 matching over 7 bases. CDR3 size: 16 residues. Germline V gene data show CDR1 as SGHTA and CDR2 as FQGNSA. Trimming at V came to 5 bases and at J to 0 bases, leaving 6 bases not matched to a gene. For the CDR3, the DNA is TGTGCCAGCAGCGTTACCGGGACAGCGAACACCGGGGAGCTGTTTTTT. It specifies CASSVTGTANTGELFF.

The chain links TRBV20-1 to TRBJ1-2; D remains ambiguous. The CDR3 has 11 amino acids. V was pared by 2 bases and J by 3 bases, with 4 bases between. The V gene's germline CDR1 is DFQATT and CDR2 SNEGSKA (reference sequence). The CDR3 loop is CSARQDYGYTF. For the CDR3, the DNA is TGCAGTGCTAGACAGGACTATGGCTACACCTTC.

The genes are TRBV5-4 and TRBJ1-4, with 7 bases matching TRBD1. The CDR3 is 15 residues long. CDR1 and CDR2 from the germline V gene are SGHNT and YYREEE (reference sequence). The V and J ends lost 4 bases and 4 bases, in that order; junction bases with no gene match: 7. The CDR3 protein is CASSPGQADNEKLFF. The CDR3 bases are TGTGCCAGCAGCCCCGGACAGGCGGATAATGAAAAACTGTTTTTT.

V and J are TRBV6-5 and TRBJ1-1; 7 nucleotides match TRBD1. The germline V gene encodes CDR1 MNHEY and CDR2 SVGAGI. The CDR3 totals 13 residues. The V gene end was trimmed by 6 bases and the J gene end by 2 bases; junction bases not matched to a gene: 3. The CDR3: CASRGQINTEAFF. The CDR3 DNA reads TGTGCCAGCAGGGGACAGATAAACACTGAAGCTTTCTTT.

The chain carries TRBV18 and TRBJ2-1; 11 nucleotides match TRBD2. Germline V gene sequence: CDR1 KGHSH, CDR2 LQKENI. J gave up 4 bases and V 3 bases, and 11 bases lay outside the gene matches. The CDR3 has 18 amino acids. The CDR3 reads CASSPRAGTSGAYNEQFF. The CDR3 DNA sequence: TGTGCCAGCTCACCCCGCGCGGGGACTAGCGGAGCTTACAATGAGCAGTTCTTC.

The chain's CDR3 is CASSRGSSGGAADTQYF. In DNA, the CDR3 is TGCGCCAGCAGCCGAGGGTCTAGCGGGGGGGCTGCAGATACGCAGTATTTT. This chain links TRBV5-1 with TRBJ2-3, with 12 bases aligning to TRBD2. The V gene end was trimmed by 4 bases and the J gene end by 4 bases; junction bases not matched to a gene: 10. The CDR3 consists of 17 residues. CDR1 and CDR2 from the germline V gene are SGHRS and YFSETQ.

The CDR3 spells CASRKEPGQGLGEQYF. CDR3 sequence (DNA): TGTGCCAGCAGAAAAGAGCCGGGACAGGGTCTTGGCGAGCAGTACTTC. The chain recombines TRBV5-5 with TRBJ2-7; the match to TRBD1 covers 9 bases. V gave up 5 bases and J gave up 6 bases; unmatched junction bases: 15. The CDR3 has 16 amino acids. Per germline, CDR1 SGHKS and CDR2 YYEKEE (reference sequence).

V usage is TRBV21-1 and J usage is TRBJ2-5; the table assigns TRBD1, which was not confirmed against the DNA. TRBV21-1 is labeled a pseudogene. This CDR3 has 15 amino acids. The CDR3: CASSNLTSPGETQYF. CDR3 nucleotide sequence: TGTGCCAGCAGCAATCTAACTTCCCCAGGAGAGACCCAGTACTTC.

V gene TRBV5-4 combines with J gene TRBJ2-7; unclear D gene. This CDR3 has 14 amino acids. Germline lookup yields CDR1 SGHNT and CDR2 YYREEE (reference sequence). Trimming shortened V by 0 bases and J by 3 bases, and 10 bases separated the two germline ends. In nucleotides, the CDR3 is TGTGCCAGCAGCTTGGGTGACACCTTCTACGAGCAGTACTTC. This sequence encodes CASSLGDTFYEQYF.

This clone came up a few times. A read error may account for a junction end that differs from germline. This chain links TRBV4-3 with TRBJ1-6; a weak D match, TRBD1 (5 bases). CDR3 size: 14 residues. In germline, CDR1 is LGHNA, CDR2 YSLEER. As DNA, the CDR3 is TGCGCCAGCAGCGAAGACAGCGTTAATTCACCCCTCCACTTT. Its translation is CASSEDSVNSPLHF.

The chain uses TRBV19 and TRBJ1-1, with 10 bases identical to TRBD1. The CDR3 sequence is 16 residues long. V shed 3 bases and J 4 bases; nucleotides not matched to a gene: 8. Germline CDR1 LNHDA, CDR2 SQIVND (reference sequence). DNA for the CDR3: TGTGCCAGTAGTATTGGGGACAGGGGTGGGCCCACTGAAGCTTTCTTT. This translates into CASSIGDRGGPTEAFF.

The chain couples TRBV27 to TRBJ1-5, with a possible D match to TRBD1 (6 bases). The CDR3 runs to 14 residues. The germline V gene encodes CDR1 MNHEY and CDR2 SMNVEV (reference sequence). V was clipped by 5 bases and J by 7 bases, with 15 bases between them. This chain's CDR3 is CASSPTGPRQPQHF. The CDR3 DNA reads TGTGCCAGCAGTCCAACAGGGCCTCGGCAGCCCCAGCATTTT.

This chain joins TRBV5-1 and TRBJ2-3; 9 bases fit TRBD1. Per the germline V gene, CDR1 is SGHRS and CDR2 is YFSETQ. The CDR3 has 17 amino acids. V was pared by 4 bases and J by 7 bases, with 16 bases of the junction left unmatched. CDR3 amino acids: CASSQNPSGQGTNTQYF. In DNA form, the CDR3 reads TGCGCCAGCAGCCAAAACCCCTCGGGACAGGGAACAAATACGCAGTATTTT. Drawing the rest from reference TRBV5-1 and TRBJ2-3, the complete variable domain is KAGVTQTPRYLIKTRGQQVTLSCSPISGHRSVSWYQQTPGQGLQFLFEYFSETQRNKGNFPGRFSGRQFSNSRSEMNVSTLELGDSALYLCASSQNPSGQGTNTQYFGPGTRLTVL.

The chain uses TRBV6-4 and TRBJ2-1; 8 bases agree with TRBD1. The germline CDR1 and CDR2 sequences are MRHNA and SNTAGT. With V trimmed by 4 bases and J by 0 bases, 2 bases remained unmatched. The CDR3 runs 15 residues. The CDR3 reads CASSGTGSSYNEQFF. The CDR3, as DNA: TGTGCCAGCAGTGGGACAGGGAGCTCCTACAATGAGCAGTTCTTC.

The chain is built from TRBV9 and TRBJ1-5; TRBD1 is a possible D gene (6 bases). The CDR3 spans 15 residues. V dropped 2 bases and J dropped 3 bases, with 12 bases sitting between them. Germline assignment: CDR1 SGDLS and CDR2 YYNGEE. DNA of the CDR3: TGTGCCAGCAGCGTTTCAGGGGTTGCCAATCAGCCCCAGCATTTT. The encoded protein is CASSVSGVANQPQHF.

The chain recombines TRBV19 with TRBJ1-5, with D tentatively TRBD1 (5 bases). There are 15 residues in the CDR3. Germline V gene lookup returns CDR1 LNHDA and CDR2 SQIVND (reference sequence). Trimming took off 3 bases at V and 2 bases at J, with 11 bases between the two ends. The CDR3 DNA reads TGTGCCAGTAGTATGTGGGGGGAGGGCAATCAGCCCCAGCATTTT. Amino acids: CASSMWGEGNQPQHF.

The rearrangement links TRBV18 to TRBJ1-6; TRBD1 agrees at 8 bases. This CDR3 spans 15 amino acids. CDR1 is KGHSH, CDR2 LQKENI, per germline. V dropped 3 bases and J dropped 3; count of bases not matched to a gene: 1. For the CDR3, the DNA is TGTGCCAGCTCACCCGGGACAGGCTATAATTCACCCCTCCACTTT. Amino acid sequence: CASSPGTGYNSPLHF.

The chain recombines TRBV3-1 (or the pseudogene TRBV3-2) with TRBJ2-1; D call uncertain. This CDR3 contains 16 residues. In germline, CDR1 is LGHDT, CDR2 YNNKEL (reference sequence). Trimming cost V 0 bases and J 4 bases, with 13 bases left between them. DNA for the CDR3: TGTGCCAGCAGCCAAGATCTTCCCCCTCCTTACAATGAGCAGTTCTTC. This gives the protein CASSQDLPPPYNEQFF.

V is TRBV7-6 and J is TRBJ1-5; possibly TRBD1 for D (6 bases). Germline V CDR1 and CDR2: SGHVS, FNYEAQ. This CDR3 region has 18 residues. Deletions cut 2 bases from V and 3 bases from J, with 20 bases between. CDR3 in amino acids: CASSLFSPQQGNNQPQHF. CDR3 bases: TGTGCCAGCAGCTTATTTTCCCCACAACAGGGAAACAATCAGCCCCAGCATTTT.

The CDR3 region has the DNA TGTGCCAGCAGTGACTCAAAAGGACAGGGGGCTAAGTACAATGAGCAGTTCTTC. This gives the protein CASSDSKGQGAKYNEQFF. The V and J genes are TRBV6-4 and TRBJ2-1; the match to TRBD1 covers 11 bases. This CDR3 spans 18 amino acids. Per germline, CDR1 MRHNA and CDR2 SNTAGT. The V and J ends lost 0 bases and 4 bases, in that order; junction bases with no gene match: 8.

This chain joins TRBV29-1 and TRBJ1-4, with TRBD1 matching over 8 bases. V trimming: 5 bases; J trimming: 4 bases; junction bases outside the gene matches: 3. Germline V gene sequence: CDR1 SQVTM, CDR2 ANQGSEA. The CDR3 loop spans 13 amino acids. The CDR3 sequence is CSVSGGDNEKLFF. The CDR3, as DNA: TGCAGCGTTTCAGGGGGCGATAATGAAAAACTGTTTTTT. The full variable domain, in which reference TRBV29-1 and TRBJ1-4 provide the parts outside the CDR3, is SAVISQKPSRDICQRGTSLTIQCQVDSQVTMMFWYRQQPGQSLTLIATANQGSEATYESGFVIDKFPISRPNLTFSTLTVSNMSPEDSSIYLCSVSGGDNEKLFFGSGTQLSVL.

This clone occurred a few times. The J gene is TRBJ2-3, the V gene TRBV9, with a possible D match to TRBD2 (6 bases). Trimming pared 4 bases from V and 2 bases from J, leaving 17 bases between. The CDR3 has 16 residues. Germline V gene lookup returns CDR1 SGDLS and CDR2 YYNGEE. The CDR3 region is CASSPTTGLPTDTQYF. CDR3 bases: TGTGCCAGCAGCCCTACCACGGGACTTCCCACAGATACGCAGTATTTT. Full variable domain (outside the CDR3, taken from reference TRBV9 and TRBJ2-3): DSGVTQTPKHLITATGQRVTLRCSPRSGDLSVYWYQQSLDQGLQFLIQYYNGEERAKGNILERFSAQQFPDLHSELNLSSLELGDSALYFCASSPTTGLPTDTQYFGPGTRLTVL.

J is TRBJ1-2 and V is TRBV20-1; the D gene is possibly TRBD1 (5 bases). The CDR3 loop spans 11 amino acids. Trimming removed 1 base at V and 13 bases at J, with 13 bases between. Looked up from germline, CDR1 is DFQATT and CDR2 is SNEGSKA (reference sequence). The CDR3 DNA reads as TGCAGTGCTAGAGGGGGGACTCGATGCACCTTC. Encoded protein: CSARGGTRCTF.

This sequence joins TRBV12-3 or TRBV12-4 and TRBJ2-7, with 9 bases fitting TRBD1. Losses at the gene ends were 6 bases for V and 9 bases for J; bases not matched to a gene: 6. The CDR3 loop spans 12 amino acids. CDR3 bases: TGTGCCAGCAGAGGACAGGGGCGCGTGCAGTACTTC. Amino acids: CASRGQGRVQYF.

The chain recombines TRBV4-3 with TRBJ1-2; 8 nucleotides match TRBD1. The V segment lost 0 bases and the J segment 1 base; nucleotides outside the gene matches: 7. Germline V gene lookup returns CDR1 LGHNA and CDR2 YSLEER. The length of the CDR3 is 17 residues. The CDR3 here is CASSQDPAGGNNYGYTF. The DNA of the CDR3 is TGCGCCAGCAGCCAAGACCCGGCAGGGGGCAATAACTATGGCTACACCTTC.

The rearrangement joins TRBV6-2 or TRBV6-3 to TRBJ1-6; 7 nucleotides match TRBD1. V lost 5 bases, J lost 9 bases, and 4 bases stayed unmatched. Germline CDR1 is MNHEY and CDR2 is SVGEGT. The CDR3 is made up of 13 amino acids. This CDR3 is CASSRRQGSPLHF. CDR3 sequence (DNA): TGTGCCAGCAGTAGACGACAGGGTTCACCCCTCCACTTT.

This clone was recorded once. The CDR3 DNA reads TGTGCCAGTAGTCCCCGACAGGGGTACAATCAGCCCCAGCATTTT. Its translation: CASSPRQGYNQPQHF. The chain links TRBV19 to TRBJ1-5, with 8 bases identical to TRBD1. The CDR3 runs to 15 residues. V lost 5 bases, J lost 3 bases, and 6 bases stayed unmatched. Germline CDR1 LNHDA, CDR2 SQIVND (reference sequence).

The chain is built from TRBV4-1 and TRBJ2-5, with TRBD1 matching over 9 bases. There are 15 residues in the CDR3. V was pared by 3 bases and J by 5 bases, with 7 bases of the junction left unmatched. Germline-derived CDR1 and CDR2 are MGHRA and YSYEKL. Written as DNA, the CDR3 is TGCGCCAGCAGCCAGGCGACAGGGGGTTACGAGACCCAGTACTTC. It specifies CASSQATGGYETQYF.